This T cell receptor (beta chain) appears in the sequencing data of a study of blood T cell repertoires in COVID-19. Study-wide context: The origin of the acute and convalescent COVID-19 samples was the United States, Italy and Spain. PBMCs, B-cell-depleted T cells, or T cells were the source of the cDNA or gDNA that made up the material.

Original processing notes: Scientists estimated how many nucleated cells there were by amplifying reference gene primers. Sequencing was performed with immunoSEQ multiplex PCR; in TCRdb, only in-frame clones are kept and a portion is missing. The V and J calls and clone size were taken over from that table, and D and trimming were inferred from the DNA. The profile covers roughly 200,000 clones, with 86% appearing a single time and roughly 10% taken by the ten largest. V shed 2 bases, J shed 2 bases, and the junction held 2 bases outside the gene matches. Germline V gene sequence: CDR1 SGHVS, CDR2 FNYEAQ. CDR3 length: 14 amino acids.

The receptor's source is a woman between 50 and 59 years old with COVID-19, enrolled during active disease. The chain recombines TRBV7-6 with TRBJ2-5; 7 bases match TRBD2. The sample comprised peripheral blood. The CDR3 protein is CASSLSGGQETQYF. Written as DNA, the CDR3 is TGTGCCAGCAGCTTATCGGGGGGTCAAGAGACCCAGTACTTC.